This T cell receptor (beta chain) appears in the sequencing data of a study of T cell responses to AZD1222 COVID-19 vaccine (dated by TCRdb to the early 2020s). Concerning the study at large: TCR sequencing covered over 230 trial participants: 200 to 210 given two doses of AZD1222 and about 26 given two doses of MenACWY control vaccine. Enrollment into the trials was organized by age into subgroups of 18-55, 56-69 and 70-plus years, and those subgroups contained around 150, 28 and 57 TCR-sequenced participants, respectively. Findings and caveats that apply to the study as a whole: After two AZD1222 doses, both the breadth and the depth of spike-specific TCRs were significantly higher than at day 0 and than in MenACWY recipients. Because no day 14 peak-response samples were available, the repertoires could be characterized only after the peak T cell response. Only 5 to 7 AZD1222 recipients were SARS-CoV-2 seropositive at baseline, limiting conclusions about previously exposed vaccinees. The vaccine-associated CD4 TCRs covered the entire spike protein, and the dominant responses fell in regions 160-218 and 743-854. Epitopes outside the regions mutated in the B.1.351 and B.1.1.7 variants were reportedly recognized by nearly half of the unique spike-specific TCRs. Most participants were white British and females outnumbered males, and the authors suggested that clonal diversity may have been underestimated. In the small 56-69-year group, the increase in depth fell short of significance, most likely because of low power.

As for this clone: This receptor's antigen is unknown. The record has no base qualities; no much larger clone is one base away.

Taken with the paper, the label for time point translates to: about 28 days (+/-7) after the second vaccine dose. Because spike-specific TCR depth and breadth did not differ between the two schedules, AZD1222 recipients who got a second dose at roughly 4 weeks were pooled with those who got a second dose at roughly 12 weeks. Vaccinee samples were obtained from the UK trials COV001 and COV002, which included a single-blind randomized controlled phase 2/3 trial of AZD1222 (ChAdOx1 nCoV-19) in healthy adults. Trial participant PBMC samples were collected at day 0 and day 28 after the second dose for TCRbeta chain sequencing. The CDR3 regions of human TCRbeta chains were subjected to immunosequencing. Processing in the source paper ran as follows. Repertoire TCRs were checked for matches against a reference library of SARS-CoV-2-specific TCRs that had been generated using the MIRA antigen-specificity platform. Breadth was defined as the fraction of unique TCRs that were SARS-CoV-2-associated. Depth was defined as the fraction of total T cells that were SARS-CoV-2-associated. Each spike-specific TCR was assigned to its reactive spike region and to a CD4 or CD8 class using the MIRA data. Log10-transformed breadth and depth values were compared by one-way ANOVA with Sidak's multiple comparisons tests. Here the immuneACCESS table is served through TCRdb, limited to in-frame sequences with V and J called. Missing clones are a known gap in these copies; in checked studies unresolved V genes cover under half, and the rest lacks a known reason. That table furnishes V, J and clone size, whereas the DNA furnished D and trimming. The sample table records under 170,000 clones; roughly nine tenths of these occur just once. The ten largest clonotypes hold about 3.3% of the sample.

CDR1 LGHDT and CDR2 YNNKEL were looked up in the germline V gene (reference sequence). The CDR3, cysteine through phenylalanine, is 16 amino acids long. Solely the CDR3 DNA is kept, with 48 bases framed from the first base. V gives up 0 bases and J gives up 8 bases, and the segment between their germline ends measures 16 bases. The chain joins TRBV3-1 (or the pseudogene TRBV3-2) to TRBJ1-4, with no confidently assigned D gene. The source material was peripheral blood, sampled 28 days after the second AZD1222 dose. This clonotype originated in an adult who received the AZD1222 COVID-19 vaccine. The CDR3 here reads CASSQDLGPAGEKLFF. The nucleotides are TGTGCCAGCAGCCAAGATTTAGGTCCGGCGGGCGAAAAACTGTTTTTT.